This T cell receptor (beta chain) was found in a study of blood T cell repertoires in COVID-19. Study overall: Specimens from acute and convalescent COVID-19 originated in the United States, Italy and Spain. T cells, B-cell-depleted T cells, or PBMCs supplied cDNA or gDNA.

The authors' processing: The assay estimated nucleated cells by amplifying reference gene primers. The method was immunoSEQ multiplex PCR; TCRdb's version includes in-frame clones alone and lacks a portion of them. V, J and clone size are taken as reported in that table, and D and trimming were inferred from the DNA itself. The table shows approximately 150,000 clones, with 75% to 90% occurring only once. The CDR3 length is 12 residues. CDR1 and CDR2 (germline): SGHNT, YENEEA. V trimming: 5 bases; J trimming: 11 bases; junction bases outside the gene matches: 6. This TCR was recovered from a man in his forties or fifties who had recovered from COVID-19. The chain is built from TRBV11-3 and TRBJ1-1; 9 nucleotides align to TRBD1. The sequenced sample was peripheral blood. In DNA, the CDR3 is TGTGCCAGCAGCACACAGGGGGCTATGGCTTTCTTT. Amino acid sequence: CASSTQGAMAFF.